The T cell receptor (beta chain) described here comes from a study of OX40 agonist ivuxolimab in advanced cancers. Losses at the gene ends were 4 bases for V and 1 base for J; bases not matched to a gene: 3. The CDR3 is 14 residues long. Looked up from germline, CDR1 is SNHLY and CDR2 is FYNNEI. Measured with immunoSEQ multiplex PCR; TCRdb has only the in-frame clones, and not every one. The data show some 80,000 clones, approximately 87% seen once. The TCR was taken from an adult with an advanced solid tumor such as melanoma, head and neck, liver or kidney cancer. Sample: CD4+ or CD8+ T cells sorted from blood, taken in a trial of the OX40 agonist ivuxolimab. This chain links TRBV2 with TRBJ1-1; 7 nucleotides line up with TRBD1. The CDR3 DNA reads as TGTGCCAGCAGTGTCCGGACAGGGAACACTGAAGCTTTCTTT. Translation: CASSVRTGNTEAFF.